Listed here is a single T cell receptor (beta chain). A much larger clonotype is one base distant, so this may be a read error. The record originates from a study of T cell repertoires in aging, cancer and after chemotherapy. Study details: Donors were grouped into six age bands spanning 30 or younger through 70 or older.

A mixed TRB-A/B primer pool amplified rearranged TRB by multiplex touch-down PCR. In TCRdb, the multiplex PCR reads were re-called with MiXCR into one record per CDR3 protein. The repertoire consists of thousands of distinct CDR3 sequences, with more than 25% occurring once and the leading ten covering 3.6%. The length of the CDR3 is 16 residues. Germline CDR1 is SGHAT and CDR2 is FQDESV (reference sequence). Peripheral blood genomic DNA, not sorted cells or RNA, was the template. The sample was blood. The clonotype comes from a human donor in good health. The chain uses TRBV11-1 and TRBJ2-5; no reliable D call. In DNA form, the CDR3 reads TGTGCCAGAAGCTTAGGGATGGCACCTGGCCAAGAGACCCAGTACTTC. It yields the protein CARSLGMAPGQETQYF. Full variable domain (missing parts from reference TRBV11-1 and TRBJ2-5): EAEVAQSPRYKITEKSQAVAFWCDPISGHATLYWYRQILGQGPELLVQFQDESVVDDSQLPKDRFSAERLKGVDSTLKIQPAELGDSAMYLCARSLGMAPGQETQYFGPGTRLLVL.